This T cell receptor (beta chain) was obtained from a study of T cell clonotyping in hematopoietic cell transplantation. Whole-study findings and limits: At the given depth, recipient repertoires were over 97% de novo clonotypes. Without cell sorting, CD4 versus CD8 contributions remain unresolved. After transplant, recipient diversity fell while pathologically expanded clonotypes grew through day 180. Higher Inverse Simpson Index values in graft donor and pretransplant recipient predicted broader posttransplant TCR diversity.

Trimming stripped 0 bases from V and 3 bases from J, with 9 bases between. There are 14 residues in the CDR3. Germline CDR1 and CDR2: SGHTA and FQGNSA. Clones were sequenced by immunoSEQ multiplex PCR, and TCRdb holds only the in-frame ones, with some missing. Here the sample spans about 4,800 clones, 90% being singletons. Regarding this clone: Its target is not known.

The genes are TRBV7-2 and TRBJ2-7, with D perhaps TRBD1 or TRBD2 (5 bases each). Sequencing was done on a sample of peripheral blood mononuclear cells. This receptor was identified in a man in his forties in good health. Some clones in this sample may be carry-over from other donors' samples. CDR3 protein: CASSLAQGRYEQYF. The CDR3 DNA is TGTGCCAGCAGCTTAGCGCAGGGACGCTACGAGCAGTACTTC.